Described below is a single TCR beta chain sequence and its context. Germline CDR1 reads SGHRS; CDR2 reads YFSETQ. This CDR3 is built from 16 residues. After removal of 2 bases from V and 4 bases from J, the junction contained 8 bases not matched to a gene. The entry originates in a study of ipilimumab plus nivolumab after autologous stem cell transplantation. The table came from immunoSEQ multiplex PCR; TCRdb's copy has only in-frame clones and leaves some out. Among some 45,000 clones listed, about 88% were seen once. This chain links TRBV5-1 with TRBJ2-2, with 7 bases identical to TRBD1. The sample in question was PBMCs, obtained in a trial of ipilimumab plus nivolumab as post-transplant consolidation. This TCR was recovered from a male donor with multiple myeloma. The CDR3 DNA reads TGCGCCAGCAGCTTACCGGGACAGATGGGCACCGGGGAGCTGTTTTTT. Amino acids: CASSLPGQMGTGELFF.